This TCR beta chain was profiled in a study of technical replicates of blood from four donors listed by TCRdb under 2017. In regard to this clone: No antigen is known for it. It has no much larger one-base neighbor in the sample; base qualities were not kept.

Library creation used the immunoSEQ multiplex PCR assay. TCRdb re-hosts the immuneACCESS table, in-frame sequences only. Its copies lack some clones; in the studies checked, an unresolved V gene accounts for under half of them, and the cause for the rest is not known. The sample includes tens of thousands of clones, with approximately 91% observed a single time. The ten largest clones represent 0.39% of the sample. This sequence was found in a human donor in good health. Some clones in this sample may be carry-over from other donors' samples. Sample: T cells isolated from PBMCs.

The bases read TGTGCCAGCAGCCGACCCCGCCCGGGGGGCACTGAAGCTTTCTTT. It is translated as CASSRPRPGGTEAFF. Rearrangement joined TRBV7-8 to TRBJ1-1, and possibly TRBD1, on 5 matching bases. The cysteine opens and the phenylalanine closes a CDR3 of 15 amino acids. The DNA shown is the 45-base CDR3, in frame from base 1. Sequences SGHVS (CDR1) and FQNEAQ (CDR2) are obtained from the germline V gene. V drops 5 bases and J drops 4 bases, leaving 17 bases in between.